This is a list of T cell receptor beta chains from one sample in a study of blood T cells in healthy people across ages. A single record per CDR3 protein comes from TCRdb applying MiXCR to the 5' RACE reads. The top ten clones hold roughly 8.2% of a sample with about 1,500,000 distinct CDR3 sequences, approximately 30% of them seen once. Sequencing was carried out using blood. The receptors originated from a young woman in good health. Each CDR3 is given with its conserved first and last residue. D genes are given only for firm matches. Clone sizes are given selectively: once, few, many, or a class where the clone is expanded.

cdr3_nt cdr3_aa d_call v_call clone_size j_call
TGTGCCAGCAGCACCAGCGGGGGGGCCATCGATGAGCAGTTCTTC CASSTSGGAIDEQFF TRBD2 TRBV9 few TRBJ2-1
TGTGCCAGCAGTGCCGAGATTCGGACAGGGAGTGCAGATACGCAGTATTTT CASSAEIRTGSADTQYF TRBD1 TRBV6-2/TRBV6-3 few TRBJ2-3
TGTGCCTGCCACACAGGGGGGGACACTGAAGCTTTCTTT CACHTGGDTEAFF TRBD1 TRBV30 - TRBJ1-1
TGTGCCAGCAGCCAAGAAGTACGACTAGCGGGATATAAGACCCAGTACTTC CASSQEVRLAGYKTQYF TRBD2 TRBV14 - TRBJ2-5
TGTGCCAGCAGTGACTCGGGACTCCTCCGCGGGGGTGAGCAGTTCTTC CASSDSGLLRGGEQFF TRBD2 TRBV6-4 - TRBJ2-1
TGTGCCAGCAGCTTAGCCGGGATTTCGTTCTTC CASSLAGISFF - TRBV13 - TRBJ2-1
TGTGCTAGTGGTCCTGAAGACTATGGCTACACCTTC CASGPEDYGYTF - TRBV12-5 - TRBJ1-2
TGTGCCAGCCTTAATGGGAACACAGATACGCAGTATTTT CASLNGNTDTQYF - TRBV6-6 - TRBJ2-3
TGTGCCAGCAGGAGTGGACAGGCTAGGTTCGGCTACACCTTC CASRSGQARFGYTF TRBD1 TRBV25-1 - TRBJ1-2
TGTGCCAGCAGCCGTGCGGGACAGGGACCCTACGAGCAGTACTTC CASSRAGQGPYEQYF TRBD1 TRBV9 - TRBJ2-7
TGTGCCAGCAGACGGGACAGAGAGTACACCGGGGAGCTGTTTTTT CASRRDREYTGELFF TRBD1 TRBV25-1 few TRBJ2-2
TGCGCCAGCAGTGAGTCGGGGGGGCCCTCAGATACGCAGTATTTT CASSESGGPSDTQYF - TRBV10-1 - TRBJ2-3
TGCAGTGCTCCCAGGGCAGGGCTGGGCCAGCCCCAGCATTTT CSAPRAGLGQPQHF - TRBV20-1 few TRBJ1-5
TGCAGTGCCAAGGGACAATCTCTCTACGAGCAGTACTTC CSAKGQSLYEQYF - TRBV20-1 many TRBJ2-7
TGTGCCAGCAGTTCGTTTGGTACGGCGAATCAGCCCCAGCATTTT CASSSFGTANQPQHF - TRBV6-1 few TRBJ1-5
TGCAGTGCTATAATAGCCACGACGGGACTAGCGGGGAGCACAGATACGCAGTATTTT CSAIIATTGLAGSTDTQYF TRBD2 TRBV20-1 few TRBJ2-3
TGCGCCAGCAGCCCCGGGGACTCTGGGGCCAACGTCCTGACTTTC CASSPGDSGANVLTF - TRBV18 many TRBJ2-6
TGCAGTGCTAGGTGGCTAGCGGGAGTCGATGAGCAGTTCTTC CSARWLAGVDEQFF TRBD2 TRBV20-1 many TRBJ2-1
TGTGCCAGTAGCCGGGGGCCCTCTAACTATGGCTACACCTTC CASSRGPSNYGYTF - TRBV19 few TRBJ1-2
TGCAGTGCTGGGTCGGGCTCTGGGGCCAACGTCCTGACTTTC CSAGSGSGANVLTF - TRBV20-1 few TRBJ2-6
TGTGCCAGCAGTTACCCACCCGGCCAGGGAGGGTCGCAGACCCAGTACTTC CASSYPPGQGGSQTQYF TRBD2 TRBV6-6 - TRBJ2-5
TGTGCCAGCAGCTTAAGATGGTTTGCGGCAGATACGCAGTATTTT CASSLRWFAADTQYF - TRBV7-9 few TRBJ2-3
TGTGCCACCAGCCTCCGGGACAGGGGAACTGGGGCCAACGTCCTGACTTTC CATSLRDRGTGANVLTF TRBD1 TRBV24-1 few TRBJ2-6
TGTTCCAGCAGCTTGGCAGATGAAAAACTGTTTTTT CSSSLADEKLFF - TRBV5-5 few TRBJ1-4
TGCGCCAGCAGCCCTGGGGGGGTAACAGGGGAGGCTTTCTTT CASSPGGVTGEAFF TRBD1 TRBV5-1 - TRBJ1-1
TGTGCCAGCACCGACTTAGGTCCAGATACGCAGTATTTT CASTDLGPDTQYF - TRBV7-2 many TRBJ2-3
TGTGCCACCAGCGGTTACGGGACAGGGTATGGCTACACCTTC CATSGYGTGYGYTF TRBD1 TRBV15 many TRBJ1-2
TGTGCCATCAGTGAAGTCCCCGGCAGGGGGCATGATCAAGAGACCCAGTACTTC CAISEVPGRGHDQETQYF TRBD1 TRBV10-3 many TRBJ2-5
TGTGCCATCAGTGAGTCGTTGTACGATGAGCAGTTCTTC CAISESLYDEQFF - TRBV10-3 - TRBJ2-1
TGTGCCAGCAGCCCGTTAAATGGCTACACCTTC CASSPLNGYTF - TRBV7-9 many TRBJ1-2
TGCGCCAGCAGCTCGGGCGACAACTATGGCTACACCTTC CASSSGDNYGYTF - TRBV5-1 few TRBJ1-2
TGCGCCAGCACTATCGGGACCAAAGAGACCCAGTACTTC CASTIGTKETQYF - TRBV5-1 few TRBJ2-5
TGTGCCAGCAGTTTTCCGAGCTACCCTAGTAATGAGCAGTTCTTC CASSFPSYPSNEQFF - TRBV12-3/TRBV12-4 - TRBJ2-1
TGTGCCGGCAGCACTAAGGGAGGCCCCTCCTACGAGCTGTACTTC CAGSTKGGPSYELYF - TRBV3-1 - TRBJ2-7
TGCGCCAGCAGTCCCGCAGCGGGAGGGCTAGAGACCCAGTACTTC CASSPAAGGLETQYF TRBD2 TRBV5-1 few TRBJ2-5
TGTGCCAGCAGTTACCGGGACAGGGTTGACATTCAGTACTTC CASSYRDRVDIQYF TRBD1 TRBV6-5 - TRBJ2-4
TGCAGCCTCGAGCCGACAGGGTCAAGCACAGATACGCAGTATTTT CSLEPTGSSTDTQYF TRBD1 TRBV29-1 - TRBJ2-3
TGCAGTGCTATACCGGGACAGGCGTACGAGCAGTACTTC CSAIPGQAYEQYF TRBD1 TRBV20-1 - TRBJ2-7
TGCGCCAGCGGCCGGGACAGGGGCTACGAGCAGTACTTC CASGRDRGYEQYF TRBD1 TRBV10-2 many TRBJ2-7
TGTGCCAGCAGCCAGGCGATCTTGAACACTGAAGCTTTCTTT CASSQAILNTEAFF - TRBV3-1 once TRBJ1-1
TGTGCCAGCAGCTCCCCGGAGTTGGGGGCTCGGGGCTACACCTTC CASSSPELGARGYTF - TRBV5-5 few TRBJ1-2
TGCGCCAGCAGCCAAGAAAGGGTAGCCCCAGAGACCCAGTACTTC CASSQERVAPETQYF - TRBV4-3 many TRBJ2-5
TGCAGCGGGGGCCCGGGGGGGCAGCCCCAGCATTTT CSGGPGGQPQHF - TRBV20-1 - TRBJ1-5
TGTGCCAGCAGTGACCCCAGACAGGGAGGCGAGACCCAGTACTTC CASSDPRQGGETQYF - TRBV25-1 - TRBJ2-5
TGCGCCAGCAGCTTGGAACAGGTGGGGGAAGCTTTCTTT CASSLEQVGEAFF - TRBV5-1 - TRBJ1-1